A selection of T cell receptor beta chains follows, all from one sample in a study of T cell changes during pregnancy in multiple sclerosis. Method: immunoSEQ multiplex PCR; TCRdb's copy keeps in-frame clones and lacks some. The table includes just under 80,000 clones, roughly 95% detected once. The source material was peripheral blood, sampled in the second trimester of pregnancy. The receptors stem from a female donor in good health, enrolled as a control in a pregnancy study. The CDR3 runs from the conserved cysteine through the conserved F or W. The D gene is left open where the match is weak. A clone size is listed for some rows: how often the clone was seen (once, few, many), or a class if it is expanded.

>TRBV11-2|TRBJ1-2|.|.|14
TGTGCCAGCAGCTTAGACGGGGGGTTCGACGGCTACACCTTC
CASSLDGGFDGYTF
>TRBV4-3|TRBJ1-1|once|.|15
TGCGCCAGCAGCCAAGACAGGGTGGTGAACACTGAAGCTTTCTTT
CASSQDRVVNTEAFF
>TRBV4-1|TRBJ2-7|.|.|15
TGCGCCAGCAGCCGAGACAGACAAGCTCCCTACGAGCAGTACTTC
CASSRDRQAPYEQYF
>TRBV30|TRBJ1-2|.|.|13
TGTGCCTGGAGTTTCGGGTCTAACTATGGCTACACCTTC
CAWSFGSNYGYTF
>TRBV10-3|TRBJ2-2|.|TRBD1|15
TGTGCCATCAGGAGGGGACAGGGGGACACCGGGGAGCTGTTTTTT
CAIRRGQGDTGELFF
>TRBV7-9|TRBJ1-1|.|.|15
TGTGCCAGCAGCTTATTACAGGGATCGAACACTGAAGCTTTCTTT
CASSLLQGSNTEAFF
>TRBV4-1|TRBJ2-5|.|.|14
TGCGCCAGCAGCCAAGGCCTCCCGGGGGAGACCCAGTACTTC
CASSQGLPGETQYF
>TRBV2|TRBJ1-2|.|.|13
TGTGCCAGCAGGGAGATCATAAACTATGGCTACACCTTC
CASREIINYGYTF
>TRBV18|TRBJ1-1|.|.|13
TGTGCCAGCTCACCGGACATGGGCACTGAAGCTTTCTTT
CASSPDMGTEAFF
>TRBV4-2|TRBJ2-7|once|TRBD1|16
TGTGCCAGCAGCCAAGAAGGACAGGGGGGCTCCTACGAGCAGTACTTC
CASSQEGQGGSYEQYF
>TRBV19|TRBJ1-1|few|TRBD1|14
TGTGCCAGTAGATCCCGGACAGGGAACACTGAAGCTTTCTTT
CASRSRTGNTEAFF
>TRBV19|TRBJ2-7|.|.|14
TGTGCCAGTAGTATAGAACGACAATCCTACGAGCAGTACTTC
CASSIERQSYEQYF
>TRBV27|TRBJ1-1|.|.|11
TGTGCCAGCACCTCGGGAACTGAAGCTTTCTTT
CASTSGTEAFF
>TRBV4-2|TRBJ1-2|.|TRBD1|16
TGTGCCAGCACCCACTACCAAGGACAGGGGGCCTATGGCTACACCTTC
CASTHYQGQGAYGYTF
>TRBV19|TRBJ2-7|.|.|14
TGTGCCAGTAGTATTAGGGGGTTCGGCTACGAGCAGTACTTC
CASSIRGFGYEQYF
>TRBV19|TRBJ1-5|once|.|18
TGTGCCAGTAGCAACCTGCGACAGGCGCCTTATAGCAATCAGCCCCAGCATTTT
CASSNLRQAPYSNQPQHF
>TRBV29-1|TRBJ1-2|.|.|12
TGCAGCGCTTCTGAAGGGAGGCATGGCTACACCTTC
CSASEGRHGYTF
>TRBV30|TRBJ1-1|.|TRBD1|13
TGTGCCTGGAAAGACAGGGGGCGTACTGAAGCTTTCTTT
CAWKDRGRTEAFF
>TRBV6-6|TRBJ1-5|.|.|15
TGTGCCAGCAGTTACGATGGGGGGGGTAATCAGCCCCAGCATTTT
CASSYDGGGNQPQHF
>TRBV5-1|TRBJ2-5|.|.|15
TGCGCCAGCAGCTTGGCCGACGGGGGAAAAGAGACCCAGTACTTC
CASSLADGGKETQYF
>TRBV10-1|TRBJ2-4|.|.|14
TGCGCCAGCAGTGAGCTGTTAGCCAAAAACATTCAGTACTTC
CASSELLAKNIQYF
>TRBV30|TRBJ1-5|once|.|15
TGTGCCTGGAGGCCGGGTAAGGGGGGGACTCAGCCCCAGCATTTT
CAWRPGKGGTQPQHF
>TRBV6-5|TRBJ2-1|.|.|13
TGTGCCAGCAGTGGCGACTATTTCAGAGAGCAGTTCTTC
CASSGDYFREQFF
>TRBV29-1|TRBJ1-2|.|TRBD1|13
TGCAGCGAAAAACAGGGGTCGGCGGGTGGCTACACCTTC
CSEKQGSAGGYTF
>TRBV5-1|TRBJ2-5|.|.|15
TGCGCCAGCAGCTTGGTCGGCAGCCTGAGGGAGACCCAGTACTTC
CASSLVGSLRETQYF
>TRBV27|TRBJ2-6|.|.|14
TGTGCCAGCAGTTTGCAGGTAGGGGCCAACGTCCTGACTTTC
CASSLQVGANVLTF